A single sample gave rise to the 26 T cell receptor beta chains below, sequenced in a study of cytomegalovirus exposure and HLA in healthy donors. The PCR ran on 60 Vbeta and 13 Jbeta primers. Measured with immunoSEQ multiplex PCR; TCRdb has only the in-frame clones, and not every one. The table has 200,000 or so clones, 80% to 85% seen once; the top ten hold approximately 6.5%. Sequenced material: PBMCs. These TCRs come from a woman aged 45-60 years in good health and CMV-seropositive.

The J gene is TRBJ2-3, the V gene TRBV29-1, with 7 bases matching TRBD1. This CDR3 is built from 15 residues. V dropped 3 bases and J dropped 1; count of bases not matched to a gene: 7. The V gene's germline CDR1 is SQVTM and CDR2 ANQGSEA. CDR3 sequence: CSVDPTGTGTDTQYF. In DNA, the CDR3 is TGCAGCGTTGACCCGACAGGGACGGGCACAGATACGCAGTATTTT.

The chain carries TRBV19 and TRBJ2-5; 8 bases fit TRBD1. After removal of 5 bases from V and 5 bases from J, the junction contained 7 bases not matched to a gene. The CDR3 contains 14 residues. CDR1 is LNHDA, CDR2 SQIVND, per germline (reference sequence). This CDR3 reads CASSAGRGLETQYF. The CDR3, as DNA: TGTGCCAGTAGTGCTGGCAGGGGGCTGGAGACCCAGTACTTC.

Only a few counts were recorded for this clone. One end of the junction does not line up with germline, which may come from a read error. This sequence joins TRBV7-9 and TRBJ1-4, with D possibly matching TRBD1 (5 bases). From germline, CDR1 is SEHNR and CDR2 FQNEAQ (reference sequence). This CDR3 has 16 residues. In DNA, the CDR3 is TGTTCCAGCAGCTTTTACGGGGGACCAACTAATGAAAAACTGTTTTTT. Its protein product is CSSSFYGGPTNEKLFF.

The CDR3 DNA follows: TGTGCCAGCAGCCCAGGACAGTTAGGAAACACCATATATTTT. Translation: CASSPGQLGNTIYF. The chain is built from TRBV6-5 and TRBJ1-3; TRBD1 might be the D (6 bases). This CDR3 comprises 14 residues. Germline values: CDR1 MNHEY, CDR2 SVGAGI. The V end lost 6 bases, the J end lost 4 bases, and 13 bases lay between the germline ends.

The rearrangement joins TRBV5-6 to TRBJ2-1; 7 nucleotides line up with TRBD1. From germline, CDR1 is SGHDT and CDR2 YYEEEE. V gave up 4 bases and J gave up 5 bases; unmatched junction bases: 9. There are 15 residues in the CDR3. CDR3 bases: TGTGCCAGCAGCCCCGAACCACAGGGGAACAATGAGCAGTTCTTC. Its protein is CASSPEPQGNNEQFF.

V and J are TRBV10-3 and TRBJ2-3; a possible D gene is TRBD2 (6 bases). CDR3 length equals 15 residues. Trimming shortened V by 0 bases and J by 3 bases, and 10 bases separated the two germline ends. Germline V lookup: CDR1 ENHRY, CDR2 SYGVKD. CDR3 DNA: TGTGCCATCAGTGAGTCGGGGGGAAGGACAGATACGCAGTATTTT. It translates to CAISESGGRTDTQYF.

The chain employs TRBV11-2 and TRBJ1-3; TRBD1 is a possible D gene (5 bases). The V gene's germline CDR1 is SGHAT and CDR2 FQNNGV. V was cut by 8 bases and J by 0 bases, with 11 bases left in between. The CDR3 consists of 14 residues. Written as DNA, the CDR3 is TGTGCCAGCTCTACAGGAGTCTCTGGAAACACCATATATTTT. This sequence encodes CASSTGVSGNTIYF.

J is TRBJ2-5 and V is TRBV7-8; D unclear. The J call could be wrong; TRBJ2-7 is a better fit for the DNA end. The CDR3 has 12 amino acids. Germline V gene lookup returns CDR1 SGHVS and CDR2 FQNEAQ. The CDR3 DNA reads TGTGCCAGCAGCCGTTACGCCTACGAGCAGTACTTC. This encodes CASSRYAYEQYF.

This clone has more than one count but fewer than ten. The J gene is TRBJ2-6, the V gene TRBV5-3, with TRBD2 as a possible D gene (6 bases). TRBV5-3 qualifies as an ORF whose function is uncertain. The CDR3 length is 19 residues. Trimming cost V 0 bases and J 6 bases, with 22 bases left between them. DNA of the CDR3: TGTGCCAGAAGCTTGGATTGGGGGTGGGGGGTGGTCGAGGCCAACGTCCTGACTTTC. It specifies CARSLDWGWGVVEANVLTF.

J is TRBJ1-6 and V is TRBV7-2; D may be TRBD1 (5 bases). The CDR3 contains 14 residues. The germline gives CDR1 SGHTA, CDR2 FQGNSA. The ends were cut back, 3 bases at V and 7 bases at J, with 10 bases in the middle. Here the CDR3 reads CASSFAGNNSPLHF. CDR3 DNA sequence: TGTGCCAGCAGCTTTGCAGGGAACAATTCACCCCTCCACTTT.

This chain uses TRBV19 with TRBJ2-1, with 8 bases matching TRBD2. Germline-derived CDR1 and CDR2 are LNHDA and SQIVND (reference sequence). This CDR3 has 13 residues. Trimming removed 4 bases from V and 8 bases from J; junction bases left unmatched: 4. The CDR3 sequence: CASSTRLAYEQFF. The CDR3 nucleotides read TGTGCCAGTAGTACCAGACTAGCGTATGAGCAGTTCTTC.

DNA for the CDR3: TGTGCCAGCAGCTTTCGGTCAGGCGCCTCCTACGAGCAGTACTTC. Protein product: CASSFRSGASYEQYF. The chain employs TRBV5-8 and TRBJ2-7, with D hard to call. Trimming shortened V by 2 bases and J by 0 bases, and 12 bases separated the two germline ends. Germline assignment: CDR1 SGHTS and CDR2 YDEGEE. The CDR3 covers 15 residues.

The chain uses TRBV6-4 and TRBJ2-1; TRBD2 agrees at 10 bases. With 6 bases clipped from V and 8 bases from J, the junction kept 7 bases outside the gene matches. Germline values: CDR1 MRHNA, CDR2 SNTAGT. This CDR3 contains 14 residues. In nucleotides, the CDR3 is TGTGCCAGCAGCCAAGCGGGGGGGCCTCATGAGCAGTTCTTC. Residues: CASSQAGGPHEQFF.

The genes are TRBV30 and TRBJ2-5; D might be TRBD2 (6 bases). The DNA end is a closer match to TRBJ2-7, so the J assignment may be wrong. Germline assignment: CDR1 GTSNPN and CDR2 SVGIG (reference sequence). This CDR3 has 15 residues. The chain's CDR3 is CAWVKPGLGNYEQYF. CDR3 bases: TGTGCCTGGGTAAAACCGGGACTGGGGAACTACGAGCAGTACTTC.

The V call is TRBV5-1, the J call TRBJ1-1; possibly TRBD1 for D (5 bases). Germline-derived CDR1 and CDR2 are SGHRS and YFSETQ. V lost 1 base to trimming and J lost 0 bases, with 7 bases between them. The CDR3 consists of 14 residues. CDR3 DNA: TGCGCCAGCAGCTTGCAGGGAATGAACACTGAAGCTTTCTTT. Translated: CASSLQGMNTEAFF.

The chain couples TRBV28 to TRBJ2-1; 14 nucleotides match TRBD2. Germline V gene lookup returns CDR1 MDHEN and CDR2 SYDVKM. This CDR3 has 14 amino acids. The V gene end was trimmed by 6 bases and the J gene end by 8 bases; junction bases not matched to a gene: 3. CDR3: CASRGLAGDYEQFF. In nucleotides, the CDR3 is TGTGCCAGCAGGGGACTAGCGGGGGATTATGAGCAGTTCTTC.

This clone was recorded once. The chain uses TRBV27 and TRBJ2-3; tentatively, D is TRBD2 (5 bases). CDR1 is MNHEY and CDR2 is SMNVEV in the germline V gene (reference sequence). There are 15 residues in the CDR3. Trimming stripped 2 bases from V and 6 bases from J, with 15 bases between. CDR3 loop: CASSLIGLQTDTQYF. CDR3 bases: TGTGCCAGCAGTTTAATAGGACTCCAGACCGATACGCAGTATTTT.

The rearrangement links TRBV28 to TRBJ1-2, with D uncertain. The CDR3 totals 13 residues. The V gene's germline CDR1 is MDHEN and CDR2 SYDVKM. Deletions cut 8 bases from V and 7 bases from J, with 17 bases between. The CDR3 protein is CASAGRALLGYTF. In DNA, the CDR3 is TGTGCCAGCGCCGGGAGGGCGCTTCTTGGCTACACCTTC.

The chain uses TRBV5-1 and TRBJ2-6, with D tentatively TRBD1 (6 bases). The CDR3 length is 16 residues. The germline CDR1 and CDR2 sequences are SGHRS and YFSETQ. Trimming stripped 4 bases from V and 1 base from J, with 12 bases between. The CDR3, as DNA: TGCGCCAGCAGCCTGGGGGACAAATCTGGGGCCAACGTCCTGACTTTC. Translating it yields CASSLGDKSGANVLTF.

The chain carries TRBV27 and TRBJ1-4, with 8 bases lining up with TRBD1. V gave up 0 bases and J gave up 6 bases; unmatched junction bases: 3. Germline V lookup: CDR1 MNHEY, CDR2 SMNVEV (reference sequence). The CDR3 sequence is 15 residues long. CDR3 DNA: TGTGCCAGCAGTTTATCCGGACAGGGTGATGAAAAACTGTTTTTT. Its protein product is CASSLSGQGDEKLFF. The variable domain in full, completed from reference TRBV27 and TRBJ1-4, reads EAQVTQNPRYLITVTGKKLTVTCSQNMNHEYMSWYRQDPGLGLRQIYYSMNVEVTDKGDVPEGYKVSRKEKRNFPLILESPSPNQTSLYFCASSLSGQGDEKLFFGSGTQLSVL.

The rearrangement uses TRBV10-3 and TRBJ2-1; 8 bases map to TRBD2. V was pared by 9 bases and J by 4 bases, with 8 bases of the junction left unmatched. The CDR3 loop spans 14 amino acids. CDR1 is ENHRY and CDR2 is SYGVKD in the germline V gene. The CDR3 nucleotides read TGTGCCATTTCAAGCGGGGGAGTTTACAATGAGCAGTTCTTC. It codes for CAISSGGVYNEQFF.

Note on this clone: Sequence at one end of the junction differs from germline and may be a read error. The DNA of the CDR3 is TGTGCCAGCAGCACCGGACAGGGTAACAGTCAGTACTTC. This sequence encodes CASSTGQGNSQYF. The chain recombines TRBV25-1 with TRBJ2-4; 8 nucleotides line up with TRBD1. This CDR3 spans 13 amino acids. The germline gives CDR1 MGHDK, CDR2 SYGVNS. The complete variable domain, with remaining parts taken from reference TRBV25-1 and TRBJ2-4, reads EADIYQTPRYLVIGTGKKITLECSQTMGHDKMYWYQQDPGMELHLIHYSYGVNSTEKGDLSSESTVSRIRTEHFPLTLESARPSHTSQYLCASSTGQGNSQYFGAGTRLSVL.

The rearrangement links TRBV4-3 to TRBJ1-2; possibly TRBD1 for D (6 bases). Germline V lookup: CDR1 LGHNA, CDR2 YSLEER. This CDR3 region has 14 residues. V was cut by 0 bases and J by 7 bases, with 12 bases left in between. The CDR3 nucleotides read TGCGCCAGCAGCCAAGATCACAGGGTTGGTGGCTACACCTTC. It codes for CASSQDHRVGGYTF.

The chain employs TRBV5-6 and TRBJ2-7, with 7 positions matching TRBD1. V dropped 4 bases and J dropped 6; count of bases not matched to a gene: 13. The CDR3 spans 15 residues. Looked up from germline, CDR1 is SGHDT and CDR2 is YYEEEE. In DNA form, the CDR3 reads TGTGCCAGCAGCCCCCACAAGGGGGCTCTTGGCGAGCAGTACTTC. It yields the protein CASSPHKGALGEQYF.

This chain uses TRBV10-3 with TRBJ1-1, with D perhaps matching TRBD1 (5 bases). Germline assignment: CDR1 ENHRY and CDR2 SYGVKD. V was clipped by 8 bases and J by 3 bases, with 10 bases between them. This CDR3 spans 12 amino acids. For the CDR3, the DNA is TGTGCCATCGAAGGGGATTACACTGAAGCTTTCTTT. Translating gives CAIEGDYTEAFF.

V gene TRBV5-1 combines with J gene TRBJ2-1; a possible D gene is TRBD1 (5 bases). Germline values: CDR1 SGHRS, CDR2 YFSETQ. Trimming took off 3 bases at V and 11 bases at J, with 18 bases between the two ends. The CDR3 covers 14 residues. The CDR3 bases are TGCGCCAGCAGCTCGGACCTAAGGGGCTCTAAGCAGTTCTTC. This encodes CASSSDLRGSKQFF.